This T cell receptor beta chain stems from a study of blood T cell repertoires in COVID-19. Overall study context: Whether acute or convalescent, the COVID-19 samples came from the United States, Italy and Spain. PBMCs, B-cell-depleted T cells, or T cells were the source of the cDNA or gDNA that made up the material.

With 2 bases clipped from V and 7 bases from J, the junction kept 0 bases outside the gene matches. The CDR3 has 14 amino acids. Germline lookup yields CDR1 MDHEN and CDR2 SYDVKM. TCRdb's copy holds only in-frame clones and misses some; the assay was immunoSEQ multiplex PCR. The repertoire includes tens of thousands of clones, roughly 85% of them detected once, and about 8.3% sits in the top ten. The TCR originated in a man aged 30-40 years with acute or convalescent COVID-19. The rearrangement uses TRBV28 and TRBJ2-3, with 13 bases lining up with TRBD2. The source material was peripheral blood. This CDR3 is CASSLGTSGNTQYF. The CDR3 nucleotides read TGTGCCAGCAGTTTAGGGACTAGCGGGAATACGCAGTATTTT.